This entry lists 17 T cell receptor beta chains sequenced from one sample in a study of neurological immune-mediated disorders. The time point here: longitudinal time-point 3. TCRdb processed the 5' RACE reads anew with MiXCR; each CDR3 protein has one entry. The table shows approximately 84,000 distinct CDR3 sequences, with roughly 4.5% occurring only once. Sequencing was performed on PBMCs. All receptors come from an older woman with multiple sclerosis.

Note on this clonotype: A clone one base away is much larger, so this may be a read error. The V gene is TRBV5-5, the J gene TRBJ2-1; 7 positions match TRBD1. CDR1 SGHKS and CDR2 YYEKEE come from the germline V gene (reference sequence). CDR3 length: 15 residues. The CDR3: CASSFGDSFYNEQLF. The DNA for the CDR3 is TGTGCCAGCAGCTTTGGGGACAGCTTTTACAATGAGCAGTTATTC.

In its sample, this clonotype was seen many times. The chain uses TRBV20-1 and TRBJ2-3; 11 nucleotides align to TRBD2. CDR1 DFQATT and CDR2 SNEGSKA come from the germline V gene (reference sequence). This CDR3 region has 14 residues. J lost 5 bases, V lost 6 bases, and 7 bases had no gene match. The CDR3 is CSADSGGAGDTQYF. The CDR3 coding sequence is TGCAGTGCGGATAGCGGGGGGGCCGGAGATACGCAGTATTTT.

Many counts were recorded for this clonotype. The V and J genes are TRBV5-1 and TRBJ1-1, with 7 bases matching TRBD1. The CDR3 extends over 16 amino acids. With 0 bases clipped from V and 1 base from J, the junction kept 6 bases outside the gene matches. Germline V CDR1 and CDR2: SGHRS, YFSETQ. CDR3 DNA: TGCGCCAGCAGCTTGGCGGGGACAGCACCGAACACTGAAGCTTTCTTT. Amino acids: CASSLAGTAPNTEAFF.

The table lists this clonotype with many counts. DNA of the CDR3: TGTGCCAGCAGTTCCACCGGAGGCTACGAGCAGTACTTC. As protein: CASSSTGGYEQYF. The chain employs TRBV6-5 and TRBJ2-7, with a weak D call TRBD2 (5 bases). The germline V gene encodes CDR1 MNHEY and CDR2 SVGAGI. V lost 4 bases and J lost 3, with 10 bases in between. The CDR3 sequence is 13 residues long.

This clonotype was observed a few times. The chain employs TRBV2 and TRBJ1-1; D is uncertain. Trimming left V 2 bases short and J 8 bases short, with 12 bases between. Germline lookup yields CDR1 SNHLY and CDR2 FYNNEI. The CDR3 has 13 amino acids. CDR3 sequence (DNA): TGTGCCAGCAGTGAAAGCCAGGCCGTGGAAGCTTTCTTT. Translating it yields CASSESQAVEAFF.

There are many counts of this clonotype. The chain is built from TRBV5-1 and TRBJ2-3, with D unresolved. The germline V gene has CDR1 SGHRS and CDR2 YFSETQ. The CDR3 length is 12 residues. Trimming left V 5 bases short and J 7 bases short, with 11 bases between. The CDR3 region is CASSITGNTQYF. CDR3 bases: TGCGCCAGCAGTATAACCGGAAATACGCAGTATTTT. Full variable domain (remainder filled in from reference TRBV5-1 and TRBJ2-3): KAGVTQTPRYLIKTRGQQVTLSCSPISGHRSVSWYQQTPGQGLQFLFEYFSETQRNKGNFPGRFSGRQFSNSRSEMNVSTLELGDSALYLCASSITGNTQYFGPGTRLTVL.

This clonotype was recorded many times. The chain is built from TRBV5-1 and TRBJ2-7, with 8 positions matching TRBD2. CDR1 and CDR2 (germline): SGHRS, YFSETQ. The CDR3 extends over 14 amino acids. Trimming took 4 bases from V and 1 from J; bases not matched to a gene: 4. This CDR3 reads CASSRQRGSYEQYF. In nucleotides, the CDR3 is TGCGCCAGCAGCAGGCAGCGGGGGTCCTACGAGCAGTACTTC.

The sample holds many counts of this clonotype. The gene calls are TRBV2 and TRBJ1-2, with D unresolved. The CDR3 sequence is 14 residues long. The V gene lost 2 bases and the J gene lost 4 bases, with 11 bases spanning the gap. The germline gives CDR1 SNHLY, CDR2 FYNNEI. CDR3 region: CASSEINSPYGYTF. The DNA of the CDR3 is TGTGCCAGCAGTGAAATCAACAGCCCCTATGGCTACACCTTC.

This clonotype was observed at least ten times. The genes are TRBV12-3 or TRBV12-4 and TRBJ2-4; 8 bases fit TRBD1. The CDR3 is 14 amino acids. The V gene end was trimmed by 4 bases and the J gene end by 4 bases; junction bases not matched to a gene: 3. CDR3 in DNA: TGTGCCAGCAGTTCCAACAGGGGGAAAAACATTCAGTACTTC. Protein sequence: CASSSNRGKNIQYF.

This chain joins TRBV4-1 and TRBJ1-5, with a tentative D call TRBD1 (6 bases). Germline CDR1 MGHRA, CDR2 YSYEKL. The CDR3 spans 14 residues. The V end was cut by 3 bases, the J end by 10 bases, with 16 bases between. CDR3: CASSQGGGGQPQHF. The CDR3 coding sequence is TGCGCCAGCAGCCAGGGAGGGGGGGGTCAACCCCAGCATTTT.

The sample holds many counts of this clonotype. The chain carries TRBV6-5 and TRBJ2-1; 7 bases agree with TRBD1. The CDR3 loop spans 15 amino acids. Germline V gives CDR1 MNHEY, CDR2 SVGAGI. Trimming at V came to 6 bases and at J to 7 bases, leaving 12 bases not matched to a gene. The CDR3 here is CASRRQGWNENEQFF. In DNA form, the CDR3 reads TGTGCCAGCAGAAGACAGGGCTGGAACGAGAATGAGCAGTTCTTC.

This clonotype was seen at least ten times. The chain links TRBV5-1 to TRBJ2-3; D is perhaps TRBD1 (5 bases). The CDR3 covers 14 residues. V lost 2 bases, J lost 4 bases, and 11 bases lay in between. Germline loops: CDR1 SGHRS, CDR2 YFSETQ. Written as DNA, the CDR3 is TGCGCCAGCAGCTTAGGGGCCATTCCAGATACGCAGTATTTT. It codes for CASSLGAIPDTQYF.

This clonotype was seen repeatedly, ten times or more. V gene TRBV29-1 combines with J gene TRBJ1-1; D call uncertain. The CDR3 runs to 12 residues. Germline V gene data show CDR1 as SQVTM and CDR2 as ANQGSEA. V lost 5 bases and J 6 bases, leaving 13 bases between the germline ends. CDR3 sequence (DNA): TGCAGCGTTCCGTCGGACGTCCCTGAAGCTTTCTTT. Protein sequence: CSVPSDVPEAFF.

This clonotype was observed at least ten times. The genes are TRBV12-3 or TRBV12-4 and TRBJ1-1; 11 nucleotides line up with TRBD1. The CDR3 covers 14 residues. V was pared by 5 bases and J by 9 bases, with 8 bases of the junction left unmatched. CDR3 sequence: CASSVTGTGGKAFF. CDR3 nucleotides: TGTGCCAGCAGTGTAACCGGGACAGGGGGGAAAGCTTTCTTT.

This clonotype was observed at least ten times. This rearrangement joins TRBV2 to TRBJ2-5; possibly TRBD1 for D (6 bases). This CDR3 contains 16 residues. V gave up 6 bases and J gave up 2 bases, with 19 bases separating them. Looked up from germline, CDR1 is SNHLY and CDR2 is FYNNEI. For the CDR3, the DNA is TGTGCCAGCAGAACCAAGGGGACAAAAGGACAAGAGACCCAGTACTTC. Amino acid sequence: CASRTKGTKGQETQYF.

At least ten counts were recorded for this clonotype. The CDR3 protein is CASGPSVGANTEAFF. In DNA form, the CDR3 reads TGCGCCAGCGGCCCCTCGGTAGGGGCAAACACTGAAGCTTTCTTT. The chain has TRBV5-1 and TRBJ1-1, with a tentative D call TRBD1 (5 bases). This CDR3 region has 15 residues. Germline V gene data show CDR1 as SGHRS and CDR2 as YFSETQ. With 7 bases removed from V and 2 bases from J, the gap between germline ends came to 18 bases.

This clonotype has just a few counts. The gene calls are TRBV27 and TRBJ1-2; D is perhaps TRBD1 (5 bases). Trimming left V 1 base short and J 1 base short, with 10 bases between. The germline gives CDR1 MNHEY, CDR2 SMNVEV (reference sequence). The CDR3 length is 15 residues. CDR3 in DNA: TGTGCCAGCAGTTTATATCAGGGAGGTAACTATGGCTACACCTTC. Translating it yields CASSLYQGGNYGYTF.